The 2 T cell receptor beta chains reported below all come from one sample, sequenced in a study of T cells in Graves' hyperthyroidism and ophthalmopathy. There were TCR beta CDR3 regions amplified from RNA transcripts. The study used the HTBI primer set for a first-round RT-PCR of the TCR CDR3. TCRdb itself ran the multiplex PCR reads through MiXCR, one entry per CDR3 protein. The table lists about 200,000 distinct CDR3 sequences, around 16% of them singletons. The sequenced material came from blood. These receptor sequences come from a woman aged 45-65 years with Graves' hyperthyroidism.

This clonotype has a count of ten or more. The V call is TRBV12-3 or TRBV12-4, the J call TRBJ2-1; 7 nucleotides align to TRBD1. V gave up 7 bases and J gave up 6 bases; unmatched junction bases: 6. CDR3 size: 13 residues. The CDR3 DNA reads TGTGCCAGCATCCTGGACAGGCGCAATGAGCAGTTCTTC. This sequence encodes CASILDRRNEQFF.

This clonotype has at least ten counts. This chain connects TRBV3-1 to TRBJ1-6; D is unresolved. V was clipped by 1 base and J by 7 bases, with 5 bases between them. This CDR3 is built from 13 residues. CDR1 and CDR2 from the germline V gene are LGHDT and YNNKEL (reference sequence). Written as DNA, the CDR3 is TGTGCCAGCAGCCAAGCGGGGAATTCACCCCTCCACTTT. Translated: CASSQAGNSPLHF.